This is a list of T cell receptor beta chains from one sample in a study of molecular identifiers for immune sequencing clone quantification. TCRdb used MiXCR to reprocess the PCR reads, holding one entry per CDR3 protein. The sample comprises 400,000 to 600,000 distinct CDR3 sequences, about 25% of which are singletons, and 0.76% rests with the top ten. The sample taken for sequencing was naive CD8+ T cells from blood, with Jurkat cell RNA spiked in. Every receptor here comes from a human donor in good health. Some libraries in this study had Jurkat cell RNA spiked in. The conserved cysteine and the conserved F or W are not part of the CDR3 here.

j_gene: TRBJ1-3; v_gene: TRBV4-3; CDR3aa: ASSQDSPPIEGGGWGNTIY
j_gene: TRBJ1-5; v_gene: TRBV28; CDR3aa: ASRLYRGPSSQPQH
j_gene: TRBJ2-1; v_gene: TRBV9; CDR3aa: ASSVGPLAGGHNEQF
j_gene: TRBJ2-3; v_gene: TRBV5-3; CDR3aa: ASSPGLPVGDTQY
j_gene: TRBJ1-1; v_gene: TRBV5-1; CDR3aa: ASSLGDTGYTEAF
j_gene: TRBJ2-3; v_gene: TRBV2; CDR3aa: ASSDAASGGTATDTQY
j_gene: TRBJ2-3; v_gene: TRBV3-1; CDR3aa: ASSQADPLLDTQY
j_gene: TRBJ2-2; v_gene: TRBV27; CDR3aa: ASNFPPPDRDSNTGELF
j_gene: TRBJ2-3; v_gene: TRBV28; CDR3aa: ASSFSRRSTDTQY
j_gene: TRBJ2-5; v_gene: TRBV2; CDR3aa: ANPGRGPETQY
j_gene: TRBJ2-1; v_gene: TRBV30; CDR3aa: AWSNGGEQF
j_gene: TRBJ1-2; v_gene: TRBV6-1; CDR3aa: ASSEYRGVEYGYT
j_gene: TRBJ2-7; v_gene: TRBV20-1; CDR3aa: SAGGWGDNPHVTGEQY
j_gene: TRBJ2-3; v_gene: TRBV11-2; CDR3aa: ASSRPSRITGTDTQY
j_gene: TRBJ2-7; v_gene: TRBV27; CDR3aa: ASSYKVGYEQY
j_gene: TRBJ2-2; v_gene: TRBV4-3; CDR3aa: ASSQVGAWDRIGTGELF
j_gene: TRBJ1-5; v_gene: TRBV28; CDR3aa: ASNVDSNQPQH
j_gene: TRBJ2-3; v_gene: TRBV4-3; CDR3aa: ASSQEGATTLVADTQY
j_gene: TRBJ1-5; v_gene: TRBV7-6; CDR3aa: ASSFHRGDQPQH
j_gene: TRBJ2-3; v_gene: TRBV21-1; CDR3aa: ASTTREFTDTQY
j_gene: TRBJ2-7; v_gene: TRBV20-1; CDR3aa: SADKGQGSYEQY
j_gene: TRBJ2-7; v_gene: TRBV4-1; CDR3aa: ASSPNGVEQY
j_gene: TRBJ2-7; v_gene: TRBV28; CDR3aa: ASSPPGLARSYEQY
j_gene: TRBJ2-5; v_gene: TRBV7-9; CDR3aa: ASSDTGYETQY
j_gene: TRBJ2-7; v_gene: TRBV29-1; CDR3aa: SVAYRDRSYEQY
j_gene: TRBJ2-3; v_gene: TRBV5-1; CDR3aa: ASSPYLVTGGTDTQY
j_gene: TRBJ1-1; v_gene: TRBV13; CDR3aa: ATAGGNTEAF
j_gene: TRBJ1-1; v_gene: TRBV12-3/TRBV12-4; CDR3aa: ASSITGGTTEAF
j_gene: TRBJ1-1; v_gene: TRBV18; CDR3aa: ASSPPDRSRIQDTEAF
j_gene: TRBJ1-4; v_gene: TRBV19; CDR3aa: ASSIVQDGKLF
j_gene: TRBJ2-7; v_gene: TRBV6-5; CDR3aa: ASSYAGGYEQY
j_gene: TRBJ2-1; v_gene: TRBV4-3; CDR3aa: ASSQAGSNEQF
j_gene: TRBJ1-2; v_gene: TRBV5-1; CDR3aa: ASSQPGNGRDSYGYT
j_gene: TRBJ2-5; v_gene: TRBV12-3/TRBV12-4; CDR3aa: ASSISTEQETQY
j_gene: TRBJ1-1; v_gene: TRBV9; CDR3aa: ASSTGGQTEAF
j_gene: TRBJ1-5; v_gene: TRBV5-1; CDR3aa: ASSQQGYSNQPQH
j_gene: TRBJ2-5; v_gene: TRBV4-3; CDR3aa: ASSQDYSSHETQY
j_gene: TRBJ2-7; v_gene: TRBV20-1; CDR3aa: SARDTEGAGQLYEQY
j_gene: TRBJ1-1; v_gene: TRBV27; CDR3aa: ASSLSPGAHGANTEAF
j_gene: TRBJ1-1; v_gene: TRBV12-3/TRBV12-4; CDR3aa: ASSPPQQGNTEAF
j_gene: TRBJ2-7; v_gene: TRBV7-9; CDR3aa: ASSFPGGDSYEQY
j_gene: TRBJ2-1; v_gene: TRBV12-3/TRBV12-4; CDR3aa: ASSYGGESSYNEQF
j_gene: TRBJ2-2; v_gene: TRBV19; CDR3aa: ASFGLAGARGGELF
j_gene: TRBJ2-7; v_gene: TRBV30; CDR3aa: AWSVGLAEYEQY
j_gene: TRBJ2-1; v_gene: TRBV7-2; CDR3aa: ASSLDAGLAYNEQF
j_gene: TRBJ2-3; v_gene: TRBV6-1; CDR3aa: ASSGLGVADTQY
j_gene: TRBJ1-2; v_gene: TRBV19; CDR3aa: ASSIPGDIYGYT
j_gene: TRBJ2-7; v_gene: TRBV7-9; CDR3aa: ASSSPGAYEEY
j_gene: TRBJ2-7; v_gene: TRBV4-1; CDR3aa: ASSGAGRNEQY
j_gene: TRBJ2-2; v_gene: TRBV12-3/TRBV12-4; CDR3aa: ASTPSGNTGELF
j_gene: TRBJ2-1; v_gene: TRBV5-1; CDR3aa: ASSLRLAGGRYNEQF
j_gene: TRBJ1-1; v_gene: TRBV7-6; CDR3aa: ASSNGWGIMNTEAF
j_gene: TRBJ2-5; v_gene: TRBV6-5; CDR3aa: ASGGLAGAFYSQETQY